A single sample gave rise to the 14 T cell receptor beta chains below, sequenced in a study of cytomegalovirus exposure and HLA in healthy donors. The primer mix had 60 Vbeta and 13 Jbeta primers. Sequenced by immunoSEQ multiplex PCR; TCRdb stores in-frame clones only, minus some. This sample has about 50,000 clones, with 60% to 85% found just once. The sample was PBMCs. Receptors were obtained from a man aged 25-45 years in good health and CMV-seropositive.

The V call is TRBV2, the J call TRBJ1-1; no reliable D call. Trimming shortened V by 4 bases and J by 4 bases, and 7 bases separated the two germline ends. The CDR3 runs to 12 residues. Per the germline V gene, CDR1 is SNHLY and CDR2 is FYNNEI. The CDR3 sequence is CASSVSGTEAFF. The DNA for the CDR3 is TGTGCCAGCAGTGTGTCGGGCACTGAAGCTTTCTTT.

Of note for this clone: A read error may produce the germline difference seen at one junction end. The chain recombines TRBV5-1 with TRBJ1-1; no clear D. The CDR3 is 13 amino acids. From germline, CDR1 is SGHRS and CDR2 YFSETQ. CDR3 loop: CAGSLTGNTEAFF. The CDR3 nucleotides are TGCGCCGGCAGCTTAACCGGGAACACTGAAGCTTTCTTT.

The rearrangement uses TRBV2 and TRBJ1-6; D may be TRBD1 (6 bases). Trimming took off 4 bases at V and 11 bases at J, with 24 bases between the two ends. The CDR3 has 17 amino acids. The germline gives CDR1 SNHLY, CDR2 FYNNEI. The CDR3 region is CASSGPPAGAKRAPLHF. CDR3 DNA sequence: TGTGCCAGCAGTGGCCCCCCGGCGGGGGCTAAAAGGGCACCCCTCCACTTT. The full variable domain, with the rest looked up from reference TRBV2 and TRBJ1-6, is EPEVTQTPSHQVTQMGQEVILRCVPISNHLYFYWYRQILGQKVEFLVSFYNNEISEKSEIFDDQFSVERPDGSNFTLKIRSTKLEDSAMYFCASSGPPAGAKRAPLHFGNGTRLTVT.

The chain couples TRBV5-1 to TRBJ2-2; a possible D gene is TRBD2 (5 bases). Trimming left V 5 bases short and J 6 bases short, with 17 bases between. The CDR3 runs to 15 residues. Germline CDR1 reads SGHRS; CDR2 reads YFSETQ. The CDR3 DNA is TGCGCCAGCAGGGAGGTGCGACCCGGGTCCGGGGAGCTGTTTTTT. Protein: CASREVRPGSGELFF. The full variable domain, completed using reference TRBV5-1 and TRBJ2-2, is KAGVTQTPRYLIKTRGQQVTLSCSPISGHRSVSWYQQTPGQGLQFLFEYFSETQRNKGNFPGRFSGRQFSNSRSEMNVSTLELGDSALYLCASREVRPGSGELFFGEGSRLTVL.

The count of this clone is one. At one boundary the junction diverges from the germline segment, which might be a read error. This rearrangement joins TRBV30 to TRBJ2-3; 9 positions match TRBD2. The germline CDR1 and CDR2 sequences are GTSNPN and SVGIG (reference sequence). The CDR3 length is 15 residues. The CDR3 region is CARSSGGGAGDTQYF. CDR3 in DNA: TGTGCCCGGAGTTCAGGCGGGGGGGCCGGGGATACGCAGTATTTT.

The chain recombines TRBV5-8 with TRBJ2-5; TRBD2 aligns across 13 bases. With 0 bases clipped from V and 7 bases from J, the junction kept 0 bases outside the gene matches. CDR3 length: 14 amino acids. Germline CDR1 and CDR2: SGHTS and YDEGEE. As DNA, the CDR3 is TGTGCCAGCAGCTTGGGGACTAGCGGGGGGACCCAGTACTTC. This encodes CASSLGTSGGTQYF. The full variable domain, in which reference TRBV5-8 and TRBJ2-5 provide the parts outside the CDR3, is EAGVTQSPTHLIKTRGQQATLRCSPISGHTSVYWYQQALGLGLQFLLWYDEGEERNRGNFPPRFSGRQFPNYSSELNVNALELEDSALYLCASSLGTSGGTQYFGPGTRLLVL.

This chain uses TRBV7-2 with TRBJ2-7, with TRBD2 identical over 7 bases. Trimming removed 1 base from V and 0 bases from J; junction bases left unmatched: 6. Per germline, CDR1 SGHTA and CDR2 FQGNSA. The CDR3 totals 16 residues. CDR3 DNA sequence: TGTGCCAGCAGCTTAGTCAGCGGGGAGAGCTCCTACGAGCAGTACTTC. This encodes CASSLVSGESSYEQYF. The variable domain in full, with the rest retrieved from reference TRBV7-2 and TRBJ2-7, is GAGVSQSPSNKVTEKGKDVELRCDPISGHTALYWYRQSLGQGLEFLIYFQGNSAPDKSGLPSDRFSAERTGGSVSTLTIQRTQQEDSAVYLCASSLVSGESSYEQYFGPGTRLTVT.

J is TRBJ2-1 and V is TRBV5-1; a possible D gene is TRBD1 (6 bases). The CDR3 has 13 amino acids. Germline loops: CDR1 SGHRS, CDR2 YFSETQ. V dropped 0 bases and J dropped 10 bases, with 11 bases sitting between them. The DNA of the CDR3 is TGCGCCAGCAGCTTGGAGGGTGACAGGGAGCAGTTCTTC. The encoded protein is CASSLEGDREQFF.

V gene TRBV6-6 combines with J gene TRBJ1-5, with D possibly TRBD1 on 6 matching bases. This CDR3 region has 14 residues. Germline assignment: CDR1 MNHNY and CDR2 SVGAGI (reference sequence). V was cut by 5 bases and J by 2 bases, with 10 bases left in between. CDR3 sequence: CASSNRAGNQPQHF. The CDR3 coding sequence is TGTGCCAGCAGTAACAGGGCTGGCAATCAGCCCCAGCATTTT.

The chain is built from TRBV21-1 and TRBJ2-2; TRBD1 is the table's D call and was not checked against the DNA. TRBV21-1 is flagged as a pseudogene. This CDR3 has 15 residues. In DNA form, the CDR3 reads TGTGCCAGCAGCCCCGGGACACGGATTTTTGGGGAGCTGTTTTTT. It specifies CASSPGTRIFGELFF.

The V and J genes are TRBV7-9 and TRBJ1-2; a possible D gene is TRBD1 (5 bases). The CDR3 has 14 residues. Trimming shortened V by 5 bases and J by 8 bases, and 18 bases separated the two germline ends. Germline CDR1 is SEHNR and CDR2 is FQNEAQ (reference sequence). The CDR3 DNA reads TGTGCCAGCAGCGCTCAGACAGCTTCCCGGGGCTACACCTTC. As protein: CASSAQTASRGYTF.

Written as DNA, the CDR3 is TGTGCCTGGAGTGCTAGCGGGACCACAGATACGCAGTATTTT. Its translation: CAWSASGTTDTQYF. The chain employs TRBV30 and TRBJ2-3, with 9 bases that match TRBD2. The V gene's germline CDR1 is GTSNPN and CDR2 SVGIG (reference sequence). This CDR3 comprises 14 residues. V dropped 1 base and J dropped 2; count of bases not matched to a gene: 1.

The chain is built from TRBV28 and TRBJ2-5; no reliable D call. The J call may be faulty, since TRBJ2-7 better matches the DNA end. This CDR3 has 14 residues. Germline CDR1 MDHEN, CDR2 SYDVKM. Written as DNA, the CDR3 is TGTGCCAGCAGTTTAGCTGATAAGTCCTACGAGCAGTACTTC. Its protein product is CASSLADKSYEQYF.

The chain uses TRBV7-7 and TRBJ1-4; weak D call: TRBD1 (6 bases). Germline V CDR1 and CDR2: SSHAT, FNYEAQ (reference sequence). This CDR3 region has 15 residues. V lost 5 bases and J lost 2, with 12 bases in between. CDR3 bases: TGTGCCAGCAGCCATCATACAGGGACTAATGAAAAACTGTTTTTT. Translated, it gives CASSHHTGTNEKLFF.